This T cell receptor beta chain derives from a study of blood T cells in healthy people across ages (dated by TCRdb to between 2014 and 2016). Background on the whole study: In model experiments, roughly one uniquely barcoded TCR beta cDNA molecule per two T cells was captured by template switching. Using deep sequencing normalized with unique cDNA molecular identifiers, the study measured how TCR beta repertoire diversity changes with age. Four age groups were formed from the donors: young (average around 15 years), middle-aged (approximately 39), aged (roughly 59) and long-lived (82). To avoid experimental bias, donors of different ages were spread randomly across the sequencing lanes. The study analyzed two additional independent replicas of 1 million unique cDNA reads from the same blood draw for two donors, one aged 18 to 30 and one aged 80 or older.

The CDR3 runs 14 residues from the cysteine to the phenylalanine. Of the read, only the CDR3 DNA is kept; its 42 bases are in frame from base 1. For CDR1 and CDR2, the germline V gene lists MNHEY and SVGAGI. What the authors observed across the whole study: Estimates of total diversity based on one million sequenced T cells were regarded as lower bounds and as underestimates. Conclusive comparison of naive and antigen-experienced compartments was prevented by the profiling of bulk unsorted PBMCs. Because the CMV infection status of the donors was unknown, age-related changes in expanded clonotypes may potentially have been confounded. As age increased, observed TCR beta diversity per million T cells dropped in a roughly linear way, and a significant reduction was already evident by age about 40. Compared with the aged group, the long-lived group had more naive CD4+ T cells, fewer expanded clones and increased TCR diversity, suggesting age selection. The percentage of naive T cells measured by flow cytometry correlated strongly with observed TCR beta diversity.

The method was 5' RACE. For sequencing, an Illumina HiSeq 2500 was employed. A second PCR of about 7 to 12 cycles was run with a J-beta primer mix and a sample-barcoded 5' primer. Each TCR beta cDNA molecule received a unique molecular identifier from a template-switch 5' adaptor carrying 12 random nucleotides. At least 2.5 million CDR3-containing paired-end reads were obtained from each sample. First-strand cDNA synthesis was performed from all RNA using the Mint cDNA synthesis kit, with priming by a TRBC-specific oligonucleotide. All cDNA was treated with uracil-DNA glycosylase and then went through a first 18-cycle PCR with the universal primers M1SS and BC2_uni_R. In the source study's methods: Each sample was normalized by randomly selecting 1 million high-quality reads, each carrying a distinct molecular identifier. Instead of being binned into consensus sequences, reads that shared molecular identifiers were thrown out. MiTCR, set to a Q25 quality threshold and the strictest error-elimination algorithm, was used for CDR3 identification, clonotype clustering and error correction. A nonparametric unseen species model with Euler transformation was used to estimate a lower bound on total TCR beta diversity. TCRdb took the public reads, trimmed them with fastp at Q25, ran MiXCR for clone calling and kept in-frame beta chains. Identical CDR3 protein sequences are pooled into one entry, listed with their most common genes and DNA. TCRdb's processing, not the authors', yielded these V and J calls. The sample data list roughly 790,000 distinct CDR3 sequences, and roughly two fifths of these were observed just once. Of the sample, 20% to 25% falls within the top ten clones.

Regarding this clonotype: Its specific antigen is unknown. A junction boundary mismatches the germline segment, possibly from a read error.

The roughly 39 donors, aged about 6 to 95 years, were systemically healthy Caucasian individuals from Russia. Each donor gave 8.5 to 10 milliliters of peripheral blood, collected into EDTA-treated Vacutainer tubes. PBMCs were isolated by Ficoll-Paque density-gradient centrifugation, with at least 7 million obtained per sample. Total RNA, at least 5 micrograms per sample, was extracted from PBMCs with Trizol reagent. For every donor, flow cytometry on a PBMC aliquot measured the percentage of naive CD45RAhigh/CD27high T cells. The sequence is built from TRBV6-5 and TRBJ1-2, with 8 bases in between that match TRBD1. Sequenced material: blood. This clonotype was sampled from a woman aged 55-75 years in good health. CDR3 protein: CTSSPDGTGRGYTF. The DNA sequence is TGTACCAGCAGTCCCGACGGGACAGGACGAGGCTACACCTTC.